This TCR beta chain appears in the sequencing data of a study of cytomegalovirus exposure and HLA in healthy donors. Amplification used 60 Vbeta primers and 13 Jbeta primers. The repertoire was sequenced with immunoSEQ multiplex PCR; TCRdb's copy has only in-frame clones and lacks some. The repertoire includes some 190,000 clones, 70% to 80% of them detected once, and around an eighth sits in the top ten. In the case of this clone: The antigen is not known.

Whole-study results and caveats: Earlier analysis yielded a pattern in which most TCR beta V segments were productive about 90% or about 30% of the time. Through in vitro validation, a few CMV-associated chains were shown to be specific for CMV antigens. Immune exposure information comprised only CMV serostatus. Analyzed later, association rates of TCRs varied across HLA loci, with DRB1 most and HLA-C fewest.

Germline CDR1 reads SGHDT; CDR2 reads YYEEEE. The CDR3 extends over 14 amino acids. The ends were cut back, 5 bases at V and 4 bases at J, with 15 bases in the middle. The clonotype comes from a woman aged 25 to 39 in good health and CMV-seropositive. Sequencing used PBMCs. This rearrangement joins TRBV5-6 to TRBJ2-5; possibly TRBD2 for D (5 bases). CDR3 loop: CASRGGETGETQYF. In DNA form, the CDR3 reads TGTGCCAGCAGAGGTGGGGAGACTGGAGAGACCCAGTACTTC.